Below, 7 T cell receptor beta chains from the same sample are listed, as sequenced in a study of cytotoxic CD8 clonotypes in ibrutinib-treated CLL. Only in-frame clones appear in the TCRdb table, and some are missing; sequencing was by immunoSEQ multiplex PCR. The sample contains roughly 300,000 clones, roughly 76% of which appear only once. Sequencing was performed on PBMCs, taken at disease progression, from a patient treated with ibrutinib. The receptors stem from a human donor with chronic lymphocytic leukemia.

This chain joins TRBV2 and TRBJ2-7; D is possibly TRBD2 (5 bases). The CDR3 has 17 residues. Deletions cut 1 base from V and 4 bases from J, with 20 bases between. CDR1 SNHLY and CDR2 FYNNEI come from the germline V gene. The CDR3 protein is CASSEVLASHARYEQYF. DNA of the CDR3: TGTGCCAGCAGTGAAGTTTTGGCTAGCCACGCTCGGTACGAGCAGTACTTC.

This clone was found once. This chain connects TRBV5-1 to TRBJ2-7; 7 nucleotides line up with TRBD2. The ends lost 3 bases at V and 3 bases at J; junction bases unmatched: 3. The CDR3 has 13 residues. Germline CDR1 SGHRS, CDR2 YFSETQ. The CDR3 region has the DNA TGCGCCAGCAGCTGGGGCGGGGGCTACGAGCAGTACTTC. This codes for CASSWGGGYEQYF.

The chain uses TRBV28 and TRBJ2-7; TRBD2 aligns across 7 bases. V trimming: 5 bases; J trimming: 5 bases; junction bases outside the gene matches: 9. The V gene's germline CDR1 is MDHEN and CDR2 SYDVKM. The CDR3 runs 14 residues. In DNA, the CDR3 is TGTGCCAGCAGTCGACCCCCAGGGAGGGACGAGCAGTACTTC. It is translated as CASSRPPGRDEQYF.

The chain employs TRBV19 and TRBJ1-1; no definite D call. The V end lost 0 bases, the J end lost 11 bases, and 19 bases lay between the germline ends. This CDR3 comprises 15 residues. The V gene's germline CDR1 is LNHDA and CDR2 SQIVND (reference sequence). CDR3 region: CASSIDRSLRGGAFF. The CDR3 coding sequence is TGTGCCAGTAGTATAGACAGGTCATTACGTGGCGGGGCTTTCTTT.

The chain links TRBV28 to TRBJ2-7; D is unclear. V lost 10 bases, J lost 2 bases, and 15 bases lay in between. The CDR3 spans 13 residues. Germline V gene data show CDR1 as MDHEN and CDR2 as SYDVKM. The CDR3 DNA follows: TGTGCCACCCTTAAGGTTAGGCCCTACGAGCAGTACTTC. Amino acids: CATLKVRPYEQYF.

This clone was seen a handful of times. The CDR3 sequence: CASSFGFLQPQHF. The DNA of the CDR3 is TGTGCCAGCAGTTTCGGGTTCCTTCAGCCCCAGCATTTT. The rearrangement joins TRBV27 to TRBJ1-5; D uncertain. V dropped 3 bases and J dropped 6 bases, with 9 bases sitting between them. CDR1 is MNHEY and CDR2 is SMNVEV in the germline V gene (reference sequence). This CDR3 region has 13 residues.

The chain uses TRBV27 and TRBJ2-1, with 8 bases identical to TRBD2. Germline V gene data show CDR1 as MNHEY and CDR2 as SMNVEV (reference sequence). Trimming removed 5 bases from V and 8 bases from J; junction bases left unmatched: 14. The CDR3 covers 16 residues. DNA of the CDR3: TGTGCCAGCAGTCTTCAGCGGTTTAGCGGGATGTATGAGCAGTTCTTC. Protein sequence: CASSLQRFSGMYEQFF.